This T cell receptor (beta chain) appears in the sequencing data of a study of control samples from healthy donors and cancer patients (dated by TCRdb to between 2020 and 2021). Trimming leaves V shorter by 6 bases and J shorter by 4 bases, with the junction holding 7 bases beyond the gene matches. CDR1 and CDR2 are read off the germline V gene (reference sequence) as MNHNY and SVGAGI. Including cysteine and phenylalanine, the CDR3 has 16 amino acids. The sequence is cut down to CDR3 DNA, 48 bases in frame from base 1. Libraries came from the immunoSEQ multiplex PCR assay. TCRdb's version of the immuneACCESS table is confined to in-frame rearrangements and falls short of the full clone set. An unresolved V gene accounts for under half of the shortfall where checked; the remainder is of unknown origin. The sample table shows about 89,000 clones, and approximately 86% are seen once. The ten biggest clones cover around 20% of the sample.

On this clone itself: What this receptor recognizes is not known. No much larger clone exists at a distance of one base, and base qualities are not known.

The clonotype comes from a young man in good health. Sequenced material: blood. The V and J genes are TRBV6-6 and TRBJ1-3, with TRBD1 identical over 12 junction bases. Here is the DNA: TGTGCCAGCAGCAAGGGACAGGGGGCTTCAGGAAACACCATATATTTT. It is translated as CASSKGQGASGNTIYF.